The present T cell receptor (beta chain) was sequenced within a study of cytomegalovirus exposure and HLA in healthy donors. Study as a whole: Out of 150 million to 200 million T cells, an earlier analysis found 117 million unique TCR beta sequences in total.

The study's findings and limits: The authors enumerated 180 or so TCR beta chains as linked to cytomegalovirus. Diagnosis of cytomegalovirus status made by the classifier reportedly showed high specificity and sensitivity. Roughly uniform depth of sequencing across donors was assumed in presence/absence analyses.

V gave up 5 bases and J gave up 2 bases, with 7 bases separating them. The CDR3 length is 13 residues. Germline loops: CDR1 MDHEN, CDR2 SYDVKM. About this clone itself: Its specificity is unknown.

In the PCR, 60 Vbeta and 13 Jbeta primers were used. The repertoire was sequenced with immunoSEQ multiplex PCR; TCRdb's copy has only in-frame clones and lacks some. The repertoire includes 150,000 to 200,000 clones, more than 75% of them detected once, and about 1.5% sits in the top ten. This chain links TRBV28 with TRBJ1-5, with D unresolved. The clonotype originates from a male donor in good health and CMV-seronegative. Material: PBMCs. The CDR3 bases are TGTGCCAGCAGTCCTTCTGGCAATCAGCCCCAGCATTTT. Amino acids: CASSPSGNQPQHF.